Shown below are 12 T cell receptor beta chains from a single sample sequenced in a study of early stage breast cancer tumors. TCRdb's table, derived via immunoSEQ multiplex PCR, lists solely in-frame clones and lacks some. The data contain about 50,000 clones, around 83% of them singletons. The sequenced sample was blood. These receptors came from a person aged 50-59 years with breast cancer.

The V call is TRBV7-2, the J call TRBJ2-7; the D gene is possibly TRBD1 (6 bases). The length of the CDR3 is 15 residues. Trimming took 2 bases from V and 4 from J, leaving 15 bases between them. Germline V CDR1 and CDR2: SGHTA, FQGNSA. CDR3 sequence reads: CASSLRDTWAYEQYF. In DNA form, the CDR3 reads TGTGCCAGCAGCTTAAGGGACACTTGGGCTTACGAGCAGTACTTC.

V and J are TRBV23-1 and TRBJ2-7; possibly TRBD1 for D (6 bases). TRBV23-1 is annotated as an ORF whose role is uncertain. This CDR3 has 16 residues. Deletions cut 2 bases from V and 2 bases from J, with 16 bases between. The DNA for the CDR3 is TGCGCCAGCAGTCAACTATTCAGGGGCGAAACCTACGAGCAGTACTTC. It codes for CASSQLFRGETYEQYF.

This clone is a singleton in its sample. CDR3 DNA: TGTGCCAGCAGCGTAGAGGGGGATACGCAGTATTTT. Translating it yields CASSVEGDTQYF. The chain joins TRBV7-2 to TRBJ2-3; either TRBD1 or TRBD2 may fit D (5 bases each). V lost 5 bases and J lost 6, with 9 bases in between. Germline assignment: CDR1 SGHTA and CDR2 FQGNSA. This CDR3 has 12 residues.

Only one count was recorded for this clone. V is TRBV29-1 and J is TRBJ1-2; 7 nucleotides align to TRBD1. Germline lookup yields CDR1 SQVTM and CDR2 ANQGSEA. J gave up 3 bases and V 3 bases, and 13 bases lay outside the gene matches. The CDR3 is 16 residues long. The CDR3 here is CSVDNAPTGTDYGYTF. DNA for the CDR3: TGCAGCGTTGACAACGCTCCTACCGGGACAGACTATGGCTACACCTTC.

CDR3 in amino acids: CASSPGQDHGTQYF. DNA for the CDR3: TGTGCCAGCTCACCCGGGCAGGACCACGGTACGCAGTATTTT. The chain carries TRBV18 and TRBJ2-3; D gene ambiguous. The germline V and J ends were trimmed by 3 bases and 8 bases, with 15 bases remaining between them. From germline, CDR1 is KGHSH and CDR2 LQKENI. The CDR3 extends over 14 amino acids.

The chain combines TRBV7-9 with TRBJ2-6; D not resolved. Germline CDR1 SEHNR, CDR2 FQNEAQ (reference sequence). V lost 5 bases to trimming and J lost 4 bases, with 6 bases between them. The CDR3 extends over 13 amino acids. CDR3 residues: CASSLQGANVLTF. The CDR3 DNA reads TGTGCCAGCAGCCTACAGGGGGCCAACGTCCTGACTTTC.

The chain combines TRBV9 with TRBJ1-1; unclear D gene. Looked up from germline, CDR1 is SGDLS and CDR2 is YYNGEE. This CDR3 has 11 residues. With 3 bases removed from V and 6 bases from J, the gap between germline ends came to 6 bases. The CDR3 sequence is CASSGGSEAFF. In DNA form, the CDR3 reads TGTGCCAGCAGCGGAGGGTCTGAAGCTTTCTTT.

The chain couples TRBV29-1 to TRBJ2-3; D is perhaps TRBD2 (7 bases). The V end lost 6 bases, the J end lost 0 bases, and 16 bases lay between the germline ends. The V gene's germline CDR1 is SQVTM and CDR2 ANQGSEA. This CDR3 spans 15 amino acids. CDR3 sequence reads: CSVGGRGGSTDTQYF. In DNA form, the CDR3 reads TGCAGCGTGGGAGGGAGAGGGGGGAGCACAGATACGCAGTATTTT.

This chain links TRBV5-1 with TRBJ2-7; D perhaps matches TRBD2 (6 bases). CDR1 is SGHRS, CDR2 YFSETQ, per germline. Trimming removed 2 bases at V and 0 bases at J, with 18 bases between. This CDR3 has 17 residues. CDR3 DNA sequence: TGCGCCAGCAGCTTACACTCCTCCGGGACTCCCTCCTACGAGCAGTACTTC. This codes for CASSLHSSGTPSYEQYF.

The gene calls are TRBV18 and TRBJ1-3; D is undetermined. The CDR3 totals 13 residues. The germline V and J ends were trimmed by 7 bases and 2 bases, with 9 bases remaining between them. The germline CDR1 and CDR2 sequences are KGHSH and LQKENI. This chain's CDR3 is CASFANTGNTIYF. The CDR3 bases are TGTGCCAGCTTCGCGAACACTGGAAACACCATATATTTT.

V usage is TRBV4-3 and J usage is TRBJ2-5; D is uncertain. The V and J ends lost 4 bases and 0 bases respectively, with 6 bases between them. CDR3 length: 13 amino acids. The germline V gene encodes CDR1 LGHNA and CDR2 YSLEER. The CDR3 spells CASSPSYQETQYF. The DNA of the CDR3 is TGCGCCAGCAGCCCATCGTACCAAGAGACCCAGTACTTC.

The chain links TRBV7-2 to TRBJ2-6; D tentatively reads TRBD1 or TRBD2 (5 bases each). CDR1 is SGHTA, CDR2 FQGNSA, per germline. V gave up 5 bases and J gave up 0 bases, with 17 bases separating them. The CDR3 sequence is 18 residues long. CDR3 sequence: CASSPPPGRFSGANVLTF. The CDR3 DNA reads TGTGCCAGCAGCCCCCCACCGGGACGGTTCTCTGGGGCCAACGTCCTGACTTTC.